The T cell receptor (beta chain) described here comes from a study of OX40 agonist ivuxolimab in advanced cancers. This clone was counted a single time. The data were produced by immunoSEQ multiplex PCR, yet TCRdb's version contains in-frame clones alone and is incomplete. This table has roughly 90,000 clones, about 90% appearing once. The specimen was CD4+ or CD8+ T cells sorted from blood, collected in a trial of the OX40 agonist ivuxolimab. The receptor's source is an adult with an advanced solid tumor such as melanoma, head and neck, liver or kidney cancer.

The CDR3 sequence: CASSLAVGLAGSDGELFF. The CDR3 nucleotides are TGCGCCAGCAGCTTGGCCGTGGGACTAGCGGGTTCCGACGGGGAGCTGTTTTTT. J is TRBJ2-2 and V is TRBV5-1, with 12 bases identical to TRBD2. The germline CDR1 and CDR2 sequences are SGHRS and YFSETQ. This CDR3 region has 18 residues. With V trimmed by 0 bases and J by 7 bases, 10 bases remained unmatched.